This record looks at one T cell receptor (beta chain) sequence and its context. Grouping used clinical history reported by participants in a survey and questionnaire. This sample was taken from a study of blood T cell repertoires in COVID-19. The data were produced by immunoSEQ multiplex PCR, yet TCRdb's version contains in-frame clones alone and is incomplete. The sample yields around 500,000 clones, roughly 90% seen once. The CDR3 runs 15 residues. V gave up 1 base and J gave up 4 bases, with 13 bases separating them. Germline CDR1 and CDR2: SGHVS and FQNEAQ. The sequence was obtained from a woman aged 40 to 50 who had recovered from COVID-19. The chain employs TRBV7-8 and TRBJ2-5; D perhaps matches TRBD2 (5 bases). Input material: PBMCs or T cells enriched from blood (not recorded which). CDR3 region: CASSLGRTGRETQYF. In DNA form, the CDR3 reads TGTGCCAGCAGCTTAGGTCGGACGGGAAGAGAGACCCAGTACTTC.